A single sample gave rise to the 5 T cell receptor beta chains below, sequenced in a study of cytomegalovirus exposure and HLA in healthy donors. The PCR employed 60 Vbeta primers together with 13 Jbeta primers. Sequencing was performed with immunoSEQ multiplex PCR; in TCRdb, only in-frame clones are kept and a portion is missing. Of approximately 170,000 clones detected, about 82% appear once; the ten largest clones hold approximately 2.4%. The sample taken for sequencing was PBMCs. These receptors came from a male donor in good health and CMV-seronegative.

The chain employs TRBV23-1 and TRBJ2-1, with TRBD1 identical over 9 bases. TRBV23-1 is an ORF, and what it does is uncertain. There are 14 residues in the CDR3. After removal of 10 bases from V and 2 bases from J, the junction contained 6 bases not matched to a gene. CDR3 residues: CATYRGLTYNEQFF. In nucleotides, the CDR3 is TGCGCCACTTACAGGGGGCTTACCTACAATGAGCAGTTCTTC.

V and J are TRBV27 and TRBJ1-1; D unresolved. This CDR3 spans 17 amino acids. V lost 4 bases to trimming and J lost 1 base, with 19 bases between them. Germline-derived CDR1 and CDR2 are MNHEY and SMNVEV (reference sequence). The CDR3: CASSSWTPLGENTEAFF. For the CDR3, the DNA is TGTGCCAGCAGTTCGTGGACTCCTCTCGGTGAGAACACTGAAGCTTTCTTT.

The chain recombines TRBV6-1 with TRBJ2-7, with 9 bases fitting TRBD1. CDR3 length: 16 residues. Looked up from germline, CDR1 is MNHNS and CDR2 is SASEGT. After removal of 2 bases from V and 0 bases from J, the junction contained 5 bases not matched to a gene. CDR3 in amino acids: CASSEPWTGDSYEQYF. CDR3 bases: TGTGCCAGCAGTGAACCTTGGACAGGGGACTCCTACGAGCAGTACTTC.

This chain joins TRBV5-1 and TRBJ2-7, with 9 nucleotides matching TRBD2. The CDR3 is made up of 15 amino acids. V trimming: 3 bases; J trimming: 7 bases; junction bases outside the gene matches: 11. Germline CDR1 and CDR2: SGHRS and YFSETQ. The CDR3 loop reads CASSSGGTSPGEQYF. CDR3 nucleotide sequence: TGCGCCAGCAGCTCTGGTGGGACTAGCCCTGGAGAGCAGTACTTC. Supplemented by reference TRBV5-1 and TRBJ2-7, the full variable domain reads KAGVTQTPRYLIKTRGQQVTLSCSPISGHRSVSWYQQTPGQGLQFLFEYFSETQRNKGNFPGRFSGRQFSNSRSEMNVSTLELGDSALYLCASSSGGTSPGEQYFGPGTRLTVT.

Of note for this clone: One end of the junction is discordant with germline, which a read error may explain. The chain employs TRBV29-1 and TRBJ1-2; D is unclear. Germline CDR1 reads SQVTM; CDR2 reads ANQGSEA. This CDR3 spans 13 amino acids. This CDR3 reads CSVEGGGRYGYPF. CDR3 sequence (DNA): TGCAGCGTTGAAGGTGGAGGGCGATATGGCTACCCCTTC.